This T cell receptor beta chain was sequenced in a study of glioma-infiltrating T cells after dendritic cell vaccination. Study-wide findings and caveats: Complete blood and tumor specimen sets were limited to few patients.

CDR3 length equals 15 residues. V was shortened by 2 bases and J by 6 bases, with 17 bases between the two germline ends. Germline loops: CDR1 GTSNPN, CDR2 SVGIG (reference sequence). Profiling relied on immunoSEQ multiplex PCR, and the TCRdb table lists in-frame clones only, not all of them. The repertoire holds over 55,000 clones, with roughly 80% as singletons. Specified time point: after dendritic cell vaccination, including at tumor progression/relapse. Comments on this clone: Its antigen remains unknown.

The receptor's source is a human donor with glioblastoma. The chain is built from TRBV30 and TRBJ1-5; possibly TRBD1 for D (5 bases). Sequencing used blood, obtained after dendritic cell vaccination. In nucleotides, the CDR3 is TGTGCCTGGAGTCAAAAGGGACTCCTTCCTCAGCCCCAGCATTTT. Protein: CAWSQKGLLPQPQHF.